The rows below give T cell receptor beta chains drawn from one sample of a study of blood T cell repertoires in COVID-19. The repertoire was sequenced with immunoSEQ multiplex PCR; TCRdb's copy has only in-frame clones and lacks some. This table has some 100,000 clones, about three quarters appearing once. The source material was peripheral blood. All receptors derive from a human donor in a cohort sampled during active or convalescent COVID-19. Each CDR3 is given without its conserved first and last residue. Part of the rows lack a size; the others show once, few, many or a class for expanded clones.

TRBV3-1/TRBV3-2,13,-,TRBJ1-6,ASRESSSYNSPLH
TRBV21-1,15,few,TRBJ2-3,ASSKAGTLPSTDTQY
TRBV5-1,13,few,TRBJ2-7,ASSLLRDTSYEQY
TRBV6-1,13,-,TRBJ2-7,ASIEGQGPHYEQY
TRBV15,11,-,TRBJ1-1,ATETRRNTGAF
TRBV7-8,12,-,TRBJ2-7,ASRPWTGGYEQY
TRBV11-2,13,-,TRBJ1-2,ASSPYQGRRYGYT
TRBV11-3,15,few,TRBJ1-6,ASLIPWRAVYNSPLH
TRBV7-2,13,-,TRBJ2-1,ASSLVSGENNEQF
TRBV7-2,14,-,TRBJ2-3,ASSRRDSVRADTQY
TRBV9,14,-,TRBJ2-2,ASSFRQGASTGELF
TRBV19,10,-,TRBJ1-2,ASSIAGIGYT
TRBV4-3,14,once,TRBJ2-7,ASSQDWEQGPYEQY
TRBV10-3,12,-,TRBJ2-5,AISDPTLQETQY
TRBV7-8,13,-,TRBJ2-5,ASSLGTGKRETQY
TRBV20-1,11,-,TRBJ1-1,SASRGQGFVAF
TRBV7-9,12,-,TRBJ1-5,ASSNTGLNQPQH
TRBV19,13,-,TRBJ2-3,ASSIAPGLANTQY
TRBV3-1/TRBV3-2,17,once,TRBJ1-6,ASSQERQGAPPKNSPLH
TRBV19,14,-,TRBJ1-5,ASSIELQSTNQPQH
TRBV5-1,13,-,TRBJ2-7,ASSPHGTATYEQY
TRBV18,14,-,TRBJ2-1,ASSPPRGASYNEQF
TRBV6-5,13,-,TRBJ2-2,ASSYQGAVTGELF
TRBV6-2/TRBV6-3,12,few,TRBJ2-5,ASSKNSITETQY
TRBV28,14,-,TRBJ1-6,ATGTLGAFYNSPLH
TRBV2,13,-,TRBJ1-2,ASRTDRAFLYGYT
TRBV19,12,-,TRBJ2-3,ASSTRDRRNTQY
TRBV2,13,-,TRBJ2-1,ASRLKEVRDNEQF
TRBV28,11,-,TRBJ1-2,ASSRGQNYGYT
TRBV7-2,12,-,TRBJ2-1,ASSLSTGVNEQF
TRBV5-6,13,-,TRBJ2-7,ASSMRGGYSYEQY
TRBV11-2,12,-,TRBJ2-1,ASSLDPGYNEQF
TRBV5-1,14,-,TRBJ2-5,ASSLVSGQGPETQY
TRBV19,12,-,TRBJ1-4,ASRGGRVNEKLF
TRBV7-2,12,-,TRBJ1-4,ASSRTGVGEKLF